Reported below is one TCR beta chain. The sample comes from a study of cytomegalovirus exposure and HLA in healthy donors. 60 Vbeta and 13 Jbeta primers were used in PCR. Some clones are missing from TCRdb's copy, which holds only in-frame ones; the method was immunoSEQ multiplex PCR. The table lists around 50,000 clones, with 2.1% in the top ten. CDR3 length equals 13 residues. Trimming cost V 4 bases and J 1 base, with 9 bases left between them. Germline V gene sequence: CDR1 SGDLS, CDR2 YYNGEE. J is TRBJ2-7 and V is TRBV9; unclear D gene. Material for sequencing was PBMCs. This clonotype was sampled from a woman in her thirties or forties in good health and CMV-seronegative. The CDR3 sequence: CASSPIGSYEQYF. The CDR3 DNA is TGTGCCAGCAGCCCGATCGGGTCCTACGAGCAGTACTTC.